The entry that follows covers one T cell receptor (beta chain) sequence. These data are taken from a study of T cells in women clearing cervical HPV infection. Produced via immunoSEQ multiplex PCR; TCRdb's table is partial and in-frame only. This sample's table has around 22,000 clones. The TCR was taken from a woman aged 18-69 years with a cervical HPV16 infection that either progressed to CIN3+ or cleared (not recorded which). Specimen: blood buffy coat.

CDR3: CAISEGDSPGYTF. CDR3 DNA (partial): TGTGCCATCAGTGAGGGGGACAGCCCCGGC. The rearrangement links TRBV10-3 to TRBJ1-2, with 7 positions matching TRBD1. The read ends 3 residues before the CDR3 terminus; that terminus is restored from the germline J gene. The CDR3 spans 13 residues. CDR1 is ENHRY and CDR2 is SYGVKD in the germline V gene.